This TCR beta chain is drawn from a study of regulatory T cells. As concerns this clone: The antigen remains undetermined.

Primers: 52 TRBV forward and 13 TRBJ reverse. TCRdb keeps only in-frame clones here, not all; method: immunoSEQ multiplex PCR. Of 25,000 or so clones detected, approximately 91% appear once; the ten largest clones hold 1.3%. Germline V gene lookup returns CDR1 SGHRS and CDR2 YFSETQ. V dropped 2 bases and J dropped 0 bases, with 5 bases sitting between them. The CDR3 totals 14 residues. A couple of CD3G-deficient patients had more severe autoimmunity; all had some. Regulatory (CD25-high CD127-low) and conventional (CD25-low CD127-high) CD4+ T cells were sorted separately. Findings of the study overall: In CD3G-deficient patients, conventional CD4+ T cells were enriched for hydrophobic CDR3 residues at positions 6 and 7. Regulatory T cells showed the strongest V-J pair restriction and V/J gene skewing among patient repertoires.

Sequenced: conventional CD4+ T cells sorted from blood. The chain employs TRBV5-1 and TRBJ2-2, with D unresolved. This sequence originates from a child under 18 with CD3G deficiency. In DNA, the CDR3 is TGCGCCAGCAGCTTTGGGTCGAACACCGGGGAGCTGTTTTTT. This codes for CASSFGSNTGELFF.